The present entry profiles one T cell receptor beta chain with its context. Its antigen is undetermined. The J segment lost 6 bases and the V segment lost 5 bases, leaving 7 bases of the junction unmatched. CDR1 and CDR2 from the germline V gene are MNHEY and SMNVEV (reference sequence). This CDR3 has 17 amino acids. This entry belongs to a study of T cell responses to AZD1222 COVID-19 vaccine. Notes on the study in general: Elevations in Spike-specific TCR breadth and depth followed administration of two AZD1222 doses. It should be noted that donors were predominantly white British and more often female, and clonal diversity was possibly underestimated. Regions 160-218 and 743-854 held dominance among vaccine-associated CD4 TCRs, which spanned spike.

Profiling relied on immunoSEQ multiplex PCR, and the TCRdb table lists in-frame clones only, not all of them. The sample has under 95,000 clones, 80% to 90% seen once. The source of this sequence is an adult in good health. The chain carries TRBV27 and TRBJ2-2; 15 nucleotides match TRBD2. The sequencing used peripheral blood, collected on day 0 of AZD1222 vaccination. The CDR3 loop is CASSPRTSGRAPGELFF. The DNA for the CDR3 is TGTGCCAGCAGTCCCCGGACTAGCGGGAGGGCCCCCGGGGAGCTGTTTTTT.